The entry below gives a single T cell receptor (beta chain) sequence along with its context. Repertoires were generated with immunoSEQ multiplex PCR, while TCRdb's copy carries only in-frame clones and drops some. The sample lists around 400,000 clones; roughly nine tenths were seen once. This sample is drawn from a study of blood T cell repertoires in COVID-19. The CDR3 runs 17 residues. The genes are TRBV21-1 and TRBJ1-1; the table's TRBD1 call for D was not verified on the DNA. TRBV21-1 has pseudogene status. This TCR was recovered from a man aged 40-49 years with acute or convalescent COVID-19. The material sequenced was peripheral blood. CDR3 loop: CASSLIRGLGMNTEAFF. The DNA for the CDR3 is TGTGCCAGCAGCCTAATCAGGGGGCTCGGAATGAACACTGAAGCTTTCTTT.